This note documents a single TCR beta chain sequence. Its antigen is not known. This specimen belongs to a study of cytomegalovirus exposure and HLA in healthy donors. Study results and limitations: The study labeled fewer than 200 TCR beta chains cytomegalovirus-associated.

In the PCR, 60 Vbeta and 13 Jbeta primers were used. TCRdb's table, derived via immunoSEQ multiplex PCR, lists solely in-frame clones and lacks some. The sample contains 150,000 to 200,000 clones, roughly 10% of which appear only once. Trimming removed 4 bases from V and 4 bases from J; junction bases left unmatched: 4. Per germline, CDR1 MNHNS and CDR2 SASEGT. The CDR3 runs 15 residues. This clonotype was sampled from a woman in her twenties or thirties in good health and CMV-seropositive. The sample was PBMCs. The chain recombines TRBV6-1 with TRBJ1-5; TRBD1 agrees at 10 bases. In nucleotides, the CDR3 is TGTGCCAGCAGTGGACAGGGGGCGACGAATCAGCCCCAGCATTTT. It translates to CASSGQGATNQPQHF.